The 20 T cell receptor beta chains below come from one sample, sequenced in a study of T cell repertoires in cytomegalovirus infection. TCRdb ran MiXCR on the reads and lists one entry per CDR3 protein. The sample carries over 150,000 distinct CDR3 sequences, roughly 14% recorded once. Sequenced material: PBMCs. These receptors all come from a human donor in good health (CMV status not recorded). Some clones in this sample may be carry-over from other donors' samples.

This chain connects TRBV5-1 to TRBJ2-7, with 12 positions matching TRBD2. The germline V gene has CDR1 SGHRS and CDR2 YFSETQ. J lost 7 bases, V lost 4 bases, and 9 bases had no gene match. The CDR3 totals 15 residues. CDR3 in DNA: TGCGCCAGCAGCGTCCCGACTAGCGGGGGCGGTGAGCAGTACTTC. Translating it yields CASSVPTSGGGEQYF.

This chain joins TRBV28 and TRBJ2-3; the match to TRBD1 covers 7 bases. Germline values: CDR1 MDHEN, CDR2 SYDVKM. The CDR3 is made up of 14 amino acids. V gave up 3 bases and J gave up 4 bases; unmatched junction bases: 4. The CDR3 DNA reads TGTGCCAGCAGTTTCACCGACAGGGCAGATACGCAGTATTTT. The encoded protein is CASSFTDRADTQYF.

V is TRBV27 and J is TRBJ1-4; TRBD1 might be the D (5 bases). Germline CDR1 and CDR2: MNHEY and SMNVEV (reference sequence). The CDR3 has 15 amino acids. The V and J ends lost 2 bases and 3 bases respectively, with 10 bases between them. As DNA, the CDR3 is TGTGCCAGCAGTTTACGGGGGAACCCTAATGAAAAACTGTTTTTT. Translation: CASSLRGNPNEKLFF.

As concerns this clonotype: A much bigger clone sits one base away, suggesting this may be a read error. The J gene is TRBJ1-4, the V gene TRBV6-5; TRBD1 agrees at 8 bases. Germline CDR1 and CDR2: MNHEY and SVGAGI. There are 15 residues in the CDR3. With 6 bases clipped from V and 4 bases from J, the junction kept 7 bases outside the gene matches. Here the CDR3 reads CASRTGQANNEKLFF. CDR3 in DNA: TGTGCCAGCAGAACGGGACAGGCCAATAATGAAAAACTGTTTTTT.

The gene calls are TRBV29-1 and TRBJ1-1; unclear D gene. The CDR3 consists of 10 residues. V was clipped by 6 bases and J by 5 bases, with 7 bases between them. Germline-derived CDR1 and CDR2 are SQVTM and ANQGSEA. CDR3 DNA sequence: TGCAGCGTGACCGATACTGAAGCTTTCTTT. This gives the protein CSVTDTEAFF.

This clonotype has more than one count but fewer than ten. CDR3 coding DNA: TGCAGCGTTGTTGGGCCGGGGACAGGGGGCTGGCAGTACTTC. Translating gives CSVVGPGTGGWQYF. The chain carries TRBV29-1 and TRBJ2-7, with TRBD1 matching 12 bases. Trimming took 4 bases from V and 9 from J; bases not matched to a gene: 10. The CDR3 extends over 14 amino acids. CDR1 is SQVTM, CDR2 ANQGSEA, per germline.

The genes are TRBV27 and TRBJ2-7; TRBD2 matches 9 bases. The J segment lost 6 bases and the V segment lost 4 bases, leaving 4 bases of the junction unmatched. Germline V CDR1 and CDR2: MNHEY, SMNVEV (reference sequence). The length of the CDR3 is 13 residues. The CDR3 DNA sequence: TGTGCCAGCAGTTGGGGACTAGCCAGCGAGCAGTACTTC. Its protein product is CASSWGLASEQYF.

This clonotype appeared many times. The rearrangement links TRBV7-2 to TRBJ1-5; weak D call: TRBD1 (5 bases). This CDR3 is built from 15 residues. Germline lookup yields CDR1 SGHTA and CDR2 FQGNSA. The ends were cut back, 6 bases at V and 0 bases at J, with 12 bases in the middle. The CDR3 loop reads CASSPGHPSNQPQHF. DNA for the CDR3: TGTGCCAGCAGTCCCGGACACCCTAGCAATCAGCCCCAGCATTTT.

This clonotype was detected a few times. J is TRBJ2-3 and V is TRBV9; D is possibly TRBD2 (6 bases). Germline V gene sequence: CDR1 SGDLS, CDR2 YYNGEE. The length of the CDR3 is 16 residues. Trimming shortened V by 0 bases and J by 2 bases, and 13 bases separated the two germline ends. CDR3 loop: CASSVASLAATDTQYF. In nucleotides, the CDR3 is TGTGCCAGCAGCGTAGCCAGTTTAGCGGCCACAGATACGCAGTATTTT.

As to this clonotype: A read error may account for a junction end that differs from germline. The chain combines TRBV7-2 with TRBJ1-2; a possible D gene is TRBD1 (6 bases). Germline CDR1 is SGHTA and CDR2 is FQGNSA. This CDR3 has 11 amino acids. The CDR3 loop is CASSLHGGYSF. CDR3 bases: TGTGCCAGCAGCTTACATGGGGGCTACTCCTTC.

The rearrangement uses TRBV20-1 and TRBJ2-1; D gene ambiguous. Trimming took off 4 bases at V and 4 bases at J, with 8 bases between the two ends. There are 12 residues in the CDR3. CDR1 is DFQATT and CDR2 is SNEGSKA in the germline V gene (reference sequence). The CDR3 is CSATREYNEQFF. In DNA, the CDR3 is TGCAGTGCTACCCGAGAGTACAATGAGCAGTTCTTC.

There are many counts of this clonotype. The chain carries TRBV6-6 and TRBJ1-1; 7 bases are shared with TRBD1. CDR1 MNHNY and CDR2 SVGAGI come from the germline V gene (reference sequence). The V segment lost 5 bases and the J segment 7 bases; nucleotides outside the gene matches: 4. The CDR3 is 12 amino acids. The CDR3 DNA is TGTGCCAGCAGTCGTGACAGGGTTGAAGCTTTCTTT. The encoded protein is CASSRDRVEAFF.

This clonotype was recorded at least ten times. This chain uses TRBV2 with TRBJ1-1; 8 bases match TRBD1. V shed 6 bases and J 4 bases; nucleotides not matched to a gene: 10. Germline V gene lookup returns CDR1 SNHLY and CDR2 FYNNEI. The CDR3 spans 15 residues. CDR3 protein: CASRSLKTGATEAFF. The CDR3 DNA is TGTGCCAGCAGAAGCCTTAAGACAGGGGCCACTGAAGCTTTCTTT.

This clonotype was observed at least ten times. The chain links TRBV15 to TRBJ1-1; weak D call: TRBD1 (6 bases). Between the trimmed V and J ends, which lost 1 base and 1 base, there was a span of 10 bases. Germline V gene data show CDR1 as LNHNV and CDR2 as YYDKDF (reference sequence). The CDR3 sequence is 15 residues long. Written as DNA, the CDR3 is TGTGCCACCAGCAGAGCCGGGACAACGAACACTGAAGCTTTCTTT. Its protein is CATSRAGTTNTEAFF.

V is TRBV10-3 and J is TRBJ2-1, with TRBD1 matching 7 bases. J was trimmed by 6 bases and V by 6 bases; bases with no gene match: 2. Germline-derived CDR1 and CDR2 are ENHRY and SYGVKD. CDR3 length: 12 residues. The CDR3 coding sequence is TGTGCCATCAGCGGGACAGCCAATGAGCAGTTCTTC. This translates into CAISGTANEQFF.

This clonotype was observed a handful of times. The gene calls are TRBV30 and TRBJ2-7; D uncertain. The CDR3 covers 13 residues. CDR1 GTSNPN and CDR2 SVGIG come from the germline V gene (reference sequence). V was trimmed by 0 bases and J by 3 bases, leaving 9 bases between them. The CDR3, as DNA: TGTGCCTGGAGTGTGGGCAGGATCTACGAGCAGTACTTC. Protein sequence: CAWSVGRIYEQYF.

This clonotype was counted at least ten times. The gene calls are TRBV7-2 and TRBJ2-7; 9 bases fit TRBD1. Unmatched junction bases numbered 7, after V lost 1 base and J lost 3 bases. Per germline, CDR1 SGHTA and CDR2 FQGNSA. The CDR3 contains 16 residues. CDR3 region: CASSLDRGLVGYEQYF. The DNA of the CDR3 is TGTGCCAGCAGCTTAGACAGGGGGCTTGTAGGCTACGAGCAGTACTTC.

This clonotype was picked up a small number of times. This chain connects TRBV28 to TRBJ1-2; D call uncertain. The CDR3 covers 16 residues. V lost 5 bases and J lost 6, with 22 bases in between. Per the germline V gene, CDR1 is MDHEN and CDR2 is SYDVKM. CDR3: CASSHPGSAELNGYTF. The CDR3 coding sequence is TGTGCCAGCAGTCACCCGGGTTCGGCGGAACTTAATGGCTACACCTTC.

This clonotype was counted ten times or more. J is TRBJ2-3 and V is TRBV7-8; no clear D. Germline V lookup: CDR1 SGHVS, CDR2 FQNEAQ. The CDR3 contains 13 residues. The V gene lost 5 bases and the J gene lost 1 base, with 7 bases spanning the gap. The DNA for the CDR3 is TGTGCCAGCAGCCCTCTTGGCACAGATACGCAGTATTTT. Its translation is CASSPLGTDTQYF.

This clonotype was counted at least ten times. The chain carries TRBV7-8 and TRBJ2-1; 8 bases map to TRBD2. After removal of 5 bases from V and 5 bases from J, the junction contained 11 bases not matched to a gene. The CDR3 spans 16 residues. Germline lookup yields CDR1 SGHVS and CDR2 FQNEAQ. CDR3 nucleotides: TGTGCCAGCAGCGGGCGTAAGCGGGGGCTGAACAATGAGCAGTTCTTC. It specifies CASSGRKRGLNNEQFF.